This T cell receptor beta chain derives from a study of blood T cell repertoires in COVID-19. Background on the study: Acute and convalescent COVID-19 specimens originated in the United States, Italy and Spain.

Germline CDR1 and CDR2: SNHLY and FYNNEI. Trimming took 8 bases from V and 3 from J; bases not matched to a gene: 3. This CDR3 has 14 amino acids. There are a few counts of this clone. Original methodology: Estimated nucleated cell counts came from reference gene primer amplification. Clones were sequenced by immunoSEQ multiplex PCR, and TCRdb holds only the in-frame ones, with some missing. Clone size and the V and J calls come from that table; the DNA yielded D and trimming. The sample contains fewer than 110,000 clones, 84% of which appear only once. The receptor's source is a human donor in a cohort sampled during active or convalescent COVID-19. The chain carries TRBV2 and TRBJ2-7; the match to TRBD2 covers 14 bases. Input material: peripheral blood. The CDR3 spells CASRTSGGNYEQYF. CDR3 coding DNA: TGTGCCAGCCGGACTAGCGGGGGGAACTACGAGCAGTACTTC.